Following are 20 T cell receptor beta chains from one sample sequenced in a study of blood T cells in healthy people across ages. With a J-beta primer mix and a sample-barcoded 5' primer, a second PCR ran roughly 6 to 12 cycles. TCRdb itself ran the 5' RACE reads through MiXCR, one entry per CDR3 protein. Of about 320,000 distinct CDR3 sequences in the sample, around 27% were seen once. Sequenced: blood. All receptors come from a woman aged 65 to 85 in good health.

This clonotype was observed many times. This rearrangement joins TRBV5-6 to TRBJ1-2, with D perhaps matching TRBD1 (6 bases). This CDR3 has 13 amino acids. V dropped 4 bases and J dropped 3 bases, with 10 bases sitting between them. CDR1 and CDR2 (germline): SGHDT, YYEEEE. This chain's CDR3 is CASSPTGYYGYTF. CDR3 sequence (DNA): TGTGCCAGCAGCCCGACAGGATACTATGGCTACACCTTC.

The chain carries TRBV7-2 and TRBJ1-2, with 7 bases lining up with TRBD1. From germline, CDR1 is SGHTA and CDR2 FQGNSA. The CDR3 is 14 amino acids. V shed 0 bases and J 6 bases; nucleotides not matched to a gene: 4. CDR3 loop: CASSLAQQGNGYTF. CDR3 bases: TGTGCCAGCAGCTTAGCGCAACAGGGGAATGGCTACACCTTC.

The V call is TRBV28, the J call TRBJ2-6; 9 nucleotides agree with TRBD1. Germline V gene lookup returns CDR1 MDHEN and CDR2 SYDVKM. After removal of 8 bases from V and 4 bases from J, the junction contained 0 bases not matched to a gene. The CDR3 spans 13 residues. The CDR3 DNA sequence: TGTGCCAGCGGGACAGGGGGGGCCAACGTCCTGACTTTC. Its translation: CASGTGGANVLTF.

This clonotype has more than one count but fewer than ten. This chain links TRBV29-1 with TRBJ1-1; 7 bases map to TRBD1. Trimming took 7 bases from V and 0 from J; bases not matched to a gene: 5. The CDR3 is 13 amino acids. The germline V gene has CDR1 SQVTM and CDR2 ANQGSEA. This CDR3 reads CSAGTVMNTEAFF. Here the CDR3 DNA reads TGCAGCGCGGGGACAGTCATGAACACTGAAGCTTTCTTT.

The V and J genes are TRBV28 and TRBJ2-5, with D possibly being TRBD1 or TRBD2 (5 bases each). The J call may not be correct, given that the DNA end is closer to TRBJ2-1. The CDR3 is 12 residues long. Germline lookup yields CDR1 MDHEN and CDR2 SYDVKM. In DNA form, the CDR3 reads TGTGCCAGCAGTTTTGAGGGGAATGAGCAGTTCTTC. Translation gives CASSFEGNEQFF.

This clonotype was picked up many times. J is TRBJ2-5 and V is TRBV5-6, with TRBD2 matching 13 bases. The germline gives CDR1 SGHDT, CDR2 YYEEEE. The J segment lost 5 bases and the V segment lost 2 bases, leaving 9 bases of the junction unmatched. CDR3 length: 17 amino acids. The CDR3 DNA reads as TGTGCCAGCAGCTTACGGACTAGCGGGAGAAGAGAGGAGACCCAGTACTTC. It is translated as CASSLRTSGRREETQYF.

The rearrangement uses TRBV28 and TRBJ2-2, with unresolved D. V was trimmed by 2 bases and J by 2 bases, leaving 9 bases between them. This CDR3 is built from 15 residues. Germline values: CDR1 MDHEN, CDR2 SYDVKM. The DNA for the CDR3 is TGTGCCAGCAGTTTAGCCGGAACCAACACCGGGGAGCTGTTTTTT. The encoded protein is CASSLAGTNTGELFF.

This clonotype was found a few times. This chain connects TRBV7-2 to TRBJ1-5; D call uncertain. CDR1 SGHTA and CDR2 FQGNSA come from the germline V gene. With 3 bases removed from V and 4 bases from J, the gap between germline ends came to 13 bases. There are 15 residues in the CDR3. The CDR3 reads CASSLEAGWNQPQHF. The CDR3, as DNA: TGTGCCAGCAGCTTGGAAGCGGGATGGAATCAGCCCCAGCATTTT.

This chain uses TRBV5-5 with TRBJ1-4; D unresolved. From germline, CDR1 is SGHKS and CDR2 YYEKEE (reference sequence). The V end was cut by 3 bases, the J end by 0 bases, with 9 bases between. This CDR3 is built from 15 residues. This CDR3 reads CASSSRTATNEKLFF. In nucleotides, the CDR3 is TGTGCCAGCAGCTCGCGGACGGCAACTAATGAAAAACTGTTTTTT.

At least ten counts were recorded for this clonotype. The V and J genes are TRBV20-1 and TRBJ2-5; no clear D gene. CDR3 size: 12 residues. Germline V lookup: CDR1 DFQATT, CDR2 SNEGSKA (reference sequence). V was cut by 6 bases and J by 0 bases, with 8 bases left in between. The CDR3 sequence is CSAIRYQETQYF. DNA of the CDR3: TGCAGTGCGATAAGGTACCAAGAGACCCAGTACTTC.

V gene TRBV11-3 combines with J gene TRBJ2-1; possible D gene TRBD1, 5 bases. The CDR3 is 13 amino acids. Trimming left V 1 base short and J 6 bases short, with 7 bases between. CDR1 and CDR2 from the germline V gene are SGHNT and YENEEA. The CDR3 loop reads CASSLGGSNEQFF. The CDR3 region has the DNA TGTGCCAGCAGCTTAGGGGGCTCCAATGAGCAGTTCTTC.

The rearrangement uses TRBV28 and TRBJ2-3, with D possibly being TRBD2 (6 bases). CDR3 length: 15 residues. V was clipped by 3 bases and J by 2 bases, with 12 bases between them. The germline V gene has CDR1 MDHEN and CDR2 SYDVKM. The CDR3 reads CASSFGADYTDTQYF. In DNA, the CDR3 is TGTGCCAGCAGTTTCGGGGCGGACTACACAGATACGCAGTATTTT. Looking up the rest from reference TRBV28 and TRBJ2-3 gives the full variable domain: DVKVTQSSRYLVKRTGEKVFLECVQDMDHENMFWYRQDPGLGLRLIYFSYDVKMKEKGDIPEGYSVSREKKERFSLILESASTNQTSMYLCASSFGADYTDTQYFGPGTRLTVL.

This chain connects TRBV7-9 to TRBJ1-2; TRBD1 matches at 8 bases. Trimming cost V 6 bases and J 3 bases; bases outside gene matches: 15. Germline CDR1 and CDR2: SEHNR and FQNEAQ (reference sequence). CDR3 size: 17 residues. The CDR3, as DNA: TGTGCCAGCAGTCTACCAGGGGATAGGACAGGGTACTATGGCTACACCTTC. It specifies CASSLPGDRTGYYGYTF. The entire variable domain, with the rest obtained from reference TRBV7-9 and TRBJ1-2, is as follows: DTGVSQNPRHKITKRGQNVTFRCDPISEHNRLYWYRQTLGQGPEFLTYFQNEAQLEKSRLLSDRFSAERPKGSFSTLEIQRTEQGDSAMYLCASSLPGDRTGYYGYTFGSGTRLTVV.

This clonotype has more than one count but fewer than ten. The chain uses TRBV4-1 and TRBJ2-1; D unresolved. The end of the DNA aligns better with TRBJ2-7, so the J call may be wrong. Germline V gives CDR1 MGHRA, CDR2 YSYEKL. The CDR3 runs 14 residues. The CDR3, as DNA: TGCGCCAGCAGCCTATTGGACCGGGTCCACGAGCAGTACTTC. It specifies CASSLLDRVHEQYF.

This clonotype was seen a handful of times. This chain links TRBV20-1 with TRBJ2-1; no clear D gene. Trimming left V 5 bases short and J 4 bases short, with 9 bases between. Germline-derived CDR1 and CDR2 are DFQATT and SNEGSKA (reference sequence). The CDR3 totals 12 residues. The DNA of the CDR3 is TGCAGTGCTTTCGTACCGTACAATGAGCAGTTCTTC. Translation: CSAFVPYNEQFF.

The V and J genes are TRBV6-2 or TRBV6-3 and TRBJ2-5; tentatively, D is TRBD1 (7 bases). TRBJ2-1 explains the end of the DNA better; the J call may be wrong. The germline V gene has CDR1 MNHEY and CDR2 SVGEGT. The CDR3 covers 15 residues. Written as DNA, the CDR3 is TGTGCCGGCACCCAGGAGGGGGCCCCCCACAATGAGCAGTTCTTC. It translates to CAGTQEGAPHNEQFF.

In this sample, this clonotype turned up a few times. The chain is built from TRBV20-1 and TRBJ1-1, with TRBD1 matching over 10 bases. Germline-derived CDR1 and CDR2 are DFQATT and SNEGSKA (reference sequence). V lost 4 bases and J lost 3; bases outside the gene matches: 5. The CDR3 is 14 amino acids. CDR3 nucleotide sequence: TGCAGTGCTAAGACAGGGGGCGCGGACACTGAAGCTTTCTTT. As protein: CSAKTGGADTEAFF.

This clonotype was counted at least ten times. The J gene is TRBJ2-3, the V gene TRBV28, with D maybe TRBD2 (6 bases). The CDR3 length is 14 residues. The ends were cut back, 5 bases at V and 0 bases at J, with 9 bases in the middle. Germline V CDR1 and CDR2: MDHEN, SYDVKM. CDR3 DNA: TGTGCCAGCAGTGTGACTAGGAGCACAGATACGCAGTATTTT. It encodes CASSVTRSTDTQYF.

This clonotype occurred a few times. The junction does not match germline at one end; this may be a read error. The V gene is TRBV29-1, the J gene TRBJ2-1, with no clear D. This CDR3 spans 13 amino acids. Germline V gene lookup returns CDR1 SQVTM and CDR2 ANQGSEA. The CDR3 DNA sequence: TGCAGCGCTGAAGACGGGTTCTACAATGAGCAGTTCTTC. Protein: CSAEDGFYNEQFF.

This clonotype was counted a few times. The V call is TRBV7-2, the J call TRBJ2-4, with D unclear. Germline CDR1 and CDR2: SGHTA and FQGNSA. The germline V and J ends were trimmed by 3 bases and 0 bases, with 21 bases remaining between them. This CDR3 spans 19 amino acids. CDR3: CASSFWSIGQDIAKNIQYF. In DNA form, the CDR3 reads TGTGCCAGCAGCTTTTGGTCGATCGGGCAAGATATAGCCAAAAACATTCAGTACTTC.